A single sample gave rise to the 16 T cell receptor beta chains below, sequenced in a study of identifying expanded T cells in peripheral blood. The method was immunoSEQ multiplex PCR; TCRdb's version includes in-frame clones alone and lacks a portion of them. Altogether roughly 100,000 clones are present, around 88% being singletons, with the ten largest covering roughly an eighth. The material sequenced was blood. These receptors were obtained from a person aged 18 to 70 in good health.

The chain uses TRBV5-6 and TRBJ2-3; D unresolved. The CDR3 spans 15 residues. The germline V gene has CDR1 SGHDT and CDR2 YYEEEE. V shed 1 base and J shed 2 bases, with 11 bases lying between them. This CDR3 reads CASSLRVDYTDTQYF. The DNA of the CDR3 is TGTGCCAGCAGCTTGCGAGTTGATTACACAGATACGCAGTATTTT.

A single count supports this clone. This rearrangement joins TRBV27 to TRBJ2-1; D gene unclear. Germline assignment: CDR1 MNHEY and CDR2 SMNVEV (reference sequence). Trimming cost V 7 bases and J 2 bases, with 12 bases left between them. The CDR3 totals 14 residues. The CDR3: CASTRTPTYNEQFF. CDR3 nucleotide sequence: TGTGCCAGCACCCGGACGCCTACCTACAATGAGCAGTTCTTC.

The V gene is TRBV29-1, the J gene TRBJ2-5; D is undetermined. CDR3 length: 12 amino acids. V was trimmed by 1 base and J by 5 bases, leaving 8 bases between them. Germline V CDR1 and CDR2: SQVTM, ANQGSEA. The CDR3 reads CSVEGTAETQYF. DNA of the CDR3: TGCAGCGTTGAAGGCACAGCTGAGACCCAGTACTTC.

The V call is TRBV30, the J call TRBJ1-5; D gene unclear. V lost 4 bases and J lost 4, with 14 bases in between. CDR1 GTSNPN and CDR2 SVGIG come from the germline V gene (reference sequence). There are 14 residues in the CDR3. CDR3 in DNA: TGTGCCTGGACCCGCGGGAATTCGAATCAGCCCCAGCATTTT. Protein: CAWTRGNSNQPQHF.

The rearrangement joins TRBV7-3 to TRBJ2-1; D is undetermined. V lost 6 bases and J lost 3, with 18 bases in between. The CDR3 runs 16 residues. The germline CDR1 and CDR2 sequences are SGHTA and FQGTGA. Written as DNA, the CDR3 is TGTGCCAGCAGTATAACGCGACGCGGAGTCTACAATGAGCAGTTCTTC. Translation: CASSITRRGVYNEQFF.

The chain links TRBV21-1 to TRBJ2-1. TRBV21-1 is a known pseudogene. The CDR3 extends over 16 amino acids. The CDR3 nucleotides are TGTGCCAGCAGCAAAGAGCCGGGCTCGGCTCCCAATGAGCAGTTCTTC. This encodes CASSKEPGSAPNEQFF.

V gene TRBV2 combines with J gene TRBJ2-7; weak D call: TRBD2 (6 bases). From germline, CDR1 is SNHLY and CDR2 FYNNEI. Trimming took 7 bases from V and 2 from J, leaving 12 bases between them. The length of the CDR3 is 13 residues. CDR3 bases: TGTGCCAGCATCCGGCGGGATCCCTACGAGCAGTACTTC. This encodes CASIRRDPYEQYF.

The chain uses TRBV11-2 and TRBJ2-1, with no clear D. V gave up 1 base and J gave up 10 bases, with 14 bases separating them. The germline V gene encodes CDR1 SGHAT and CDR2 FQNNGV. This CDR3 contains 14 residues. DNA for the CDR3: TGTGCCAGCAGCTTAGCTGTTGTGGCGGACGAGCAGTTCTTC. Translation: CASSLAVVADEQFF. The full variable domain, completed using reference TRBV11-2 and TRBJ2-1, is EAGVAQSPRYKIIEKRQSVAFWCNPISGHATLYWYQQILGQGPKLLIQFQNNGVVDDSQLPKDRFSAERLKGVDSTLKIQPAKLEDSAVYLCASSLAVVADEQFFGPGTRLTVL.

The chain employs TRBV5-5 and TRBJ1-2; unclear D gene. V dropped 0 bases and J dropped 4 bases, with 10 bases sitting between them. Germline lookup yields CDR1 SGHKS and CDR2 YYEKEE (reference sequence). There are 14 residues in the CDR3. The CDR3 nucleotides read TGTGCCAGCAGCTTGGATCAGACGCCCTATGGCTACACCTTC. Protein: CASSLDQTPYGYTF.

The rearrangement links TRBV5-5 to TRBJ1-2; 7 nucleotides align to TRBD1. The germline gives CDR1 SGHKS, CDR2 YYEKEE (reference sequence). CDR3 size: 13 residues. Trimming removed 1 base from V and 9 bases from J; junction bases left unmatched: 6. In DNA form, the CDR3 reads TGTGCCAGCAGCTTGACAGGGGCTAAAAGCTACACCTTC. Encoded protein: CASSLTGAKSYTF.

The V gene is TRBV6-6, the J gene TRBJ2-5; no reliable D call. The germline V gene encodes CDR1 MNHNY and CDR2 SVGAGI (reference sequence). The V end was cut by 6 bases, the J end by 0 bases, with 5 bases between. The CDR3 sequence is 12 residues long. CDR3 residues: CASRFYQETQYF. The CDR3 bases are TGTGCCAGCAGATTCTACCAAGAGACCCAGTACTTC.

The chain is built from TRBV19 and TRBJ2-2; D uncertain. V gave up 1 base and J gave up 6 bases, with 9 bases separating them. CDR3 length: 14 amino acids. From germline, CDR1 is LNHDA and CDR2 SQIVND (reference sequence). In DNA form, the CDR3 reads TGTGCCAGTAGTATAGCCTTAGCCTCCGGGGAGCTGTTTTTT. This codes for CASSIALASGELFF.

The V gene is TRBV18, the J gene TRBJ1-1; 8 bases agree with TRBD1. Germline V gene lookup returns CDR1 KGHSH and CDR2 LQKENI. The CDR3 has 17 amino acids. J gave up 0 bases and V 0 bases, and 6 bases lay outside the gene matches. The chain's CDR3 is CASSPPAGQAVNTEAFF. The CDR3, as DNA: TGTGCCAGCTCACCACCCGCGGGACAGGCGGTGAACACTGAAGCTTTCTTT.

This chain links TRBV19 with TRBJ1-3, with D tentatively TRBD1 (6 bases). V was trimmed by 4 bases and J by 2 bases, leaving 12 bases between them. In germline, CDR1 is LNHDA, CDR2 SQIVND (reference sequence). The CDR3 totals 15 residues. In nucleotides, the CDR3 is TGTGCCAGTAGTACAGGGGCAGGGACTGGAAACACCATATATTTT. This sequence encodes CASSTGAGTGNTIYF.

This clone was picked up one time. V usage is TRBV14 and J usage is TRBJ1-1; maybe TRBD1 (5 bases). V was pared by 4 bases and J by 1 base, with 7 bases between. The CDR3 is 13 amino acids. The germline gives CDR1 SGHDN, CDR2 FVKESK. The CDR3 nucleotides read TGTGCCAGCAGCCGGCAGGGGAACACTGAAGCTTTCTTT. This codes for CASSRQGNTEAFF.

The genes are TRBV19 and TRBJ2-1; the match to TRBD2 covers 9 bases. This CDR3 region has 16 residues. Germline CDR1 and CDR2: LNHDA and SQIVND (reference sequence). After removal of 3 bases from V and 8 bases from J, the junction contained 11 bases not matched to a gene. The CDR3 DNA is TGTGCCAGTAGTATGTATTCCCTAGCGGGGTCCTATGAGCAGTTCTTC. It yields the protein CASSMYSLAGSYEQFF. Full variable domain (missing parts from reference TRBV19 and TRBJ2-1): DGGITQSPKYLFRKEGQNVTLSCEQNLNHDAMYWYRQDPGQGLRLIYYSQIVNDFQKGDIAEGYSVSREKKESFPLTVTSAQKNPTAFYLCASSMYSLAGSYEQFFGPGTRLTVL.